The clone carrying this T cell receptor (beta chain) occurred many times. The antigen remains unidentified. The record originates from a study of T cells after yellow fever vaccination. General study results and limits: A weaker secondary response peaked on day 5, the primary on day 15. Contaminating bulk clonotypes could be abundant in FACS-sorted repertoires.

TCRdb re-analysed the 5' RACE reads in MiXCR, keeping a single row per CDR3 protein. Of 200,000 or so distinct CDR3 sequences listed, approximately 6.3% were seen once; the top ten hold around 1.1%. The sequences come from CD4+ T cells sorted from PBMCs, collected on the day of the yellow fever booster vaccination. This receptor was taken from a man under 40 who received the YFV17D yellow fever vaccine.

CDR3 sequence reads: CASSLQGTEAFF. CDR3 nucleotides: TGTGCCAGCAGCCTACAGGGGACTGAAGCTTTCTTT. The J gene is TRBJ1-1, the V gene TRBV12-3 or TRBV12-4; 7 bases line up with TRBD1. The CDR3 consists of 12 residues. V gave up 6 bases and J gave up 5 bases; unmatched junction bases: 3.